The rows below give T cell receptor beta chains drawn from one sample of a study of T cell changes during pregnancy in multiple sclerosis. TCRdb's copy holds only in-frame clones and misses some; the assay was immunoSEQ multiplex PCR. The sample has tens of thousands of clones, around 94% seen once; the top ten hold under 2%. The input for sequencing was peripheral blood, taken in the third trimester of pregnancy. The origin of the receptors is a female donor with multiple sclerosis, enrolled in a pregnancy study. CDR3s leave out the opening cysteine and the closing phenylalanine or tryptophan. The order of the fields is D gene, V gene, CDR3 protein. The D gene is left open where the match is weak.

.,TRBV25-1,ASSATSGLGFNEQF
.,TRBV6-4,ASSDPRTANYGYT
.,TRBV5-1,ASSLRPDSVSVNTEAF
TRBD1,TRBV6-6,ASSSGGESEKLF
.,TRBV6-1,ASHRGVNGPEAF
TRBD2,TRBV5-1,ATGTSGETQY
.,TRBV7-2,ASSLGGERAAYEQY
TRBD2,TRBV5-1,ASSGGLAGMGYTQY
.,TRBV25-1,ASSESDNEQF
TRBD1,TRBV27,ASSMTGMHEQY
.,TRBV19,ASSRGGYEQY